This is a list of T cell receptor beta chains from one sample in a study of tumor-infiltrating T cells and Merkel cell polyomavirus. Method: immunoSEQ multiplex PCR; TCRdb's copy keeps in-frame clones and lacks some. The profile shows 2,000 to 2,500 clones, roughly 98% of them singletons. The sample comprised lymph node tissue. The receptors derive from a man aged 70-80 years with Merkel cell carcinoma. CDR3s include the opening cysteine and the closing phenylalanine or tryptophan. A D gene is named only where the DNA matches it firmly. Some rows mark clone size as missing; the rest say once, few, many or name a class of expanded clone.

j_call d_call clone_size v_call cdr3_nt cdr3_aa
TRBJ1-4 - - TRBV6-5 TGTGCCAGCAGTTCGACAGCTAATGAAAAACTGTTTTTT CASSSTANEKLFF
TRBJ2-1 TRBD2 - TRBV18 TGTGCCAGCTCACCCGCGGGCGGGGGAAATGAGCAGTTCTTC CASSPAGGGNEQFF
TRBJ2-1 - - TRBV9 TGTGCCAGCAGCGTAGTACAGGGGGGGAATGAGCAGTTCTTC CASSVVQGGNEQFF
TRBJ1-4 - - TRBV6-1 TGTGCCAGCAGTGGTGGACATGCTTCTAATGAAAAACTGTTTTTT CASSGGHASNEKLFF
TRBJ2-3 - - TRBV9 TGTGCCAGCAGTCTTCAGGGGATTAGTCCAGATACGCAGTATTTT CASSLQGISPDTQYF
TRBJ1-4 - - TRBV19 TGTGCCAGCACCCCCAGGTCAAGCGAAAAACTGTTTTTT CASTPRSSEKLFF
TRBJ1-2 - - TRBV19 TGTGCCAGTATGTCCAATGCTAACTATGGCTACACCTTC CASMSNANYGYTF
TRBJ2-1 - - TRBV27 TGTGCCAGCAGTGTGCGGACTGCCTACAATGAGCAGTTCTTC CASSVRTAYNEQFF
TRBJ1-5 TRBD1 - TRBV29-1 TGCAGCGCAGGACAGGGCGGGCATCAGCCCCAGCATTTT CSAGQGGHQPQHF
TRBJ2-3 TRBD2 - TRBV11-2 TGTGCCAGCAGCCATGGGGACGGGAGGAGAGTAGATACGCAGTATTTT CASSHGDGRRVDTQYF
TRBJ1-1 - - TRBV19 TGTGCCAGTAGTAGGGAGAAGGGCACTGAAGCTTTCTTT CASSREKGTEAFF
TRBJ1-2 - once TRBV4-3 TGCGCCAGCAGCCAGGGGAGGCGGACTAGCTATGGCTACACCTTC CASSQGRRTSYGYTF
TRBJ2-5 - - TRBV6-5 TGTGCCAGCAGTTACTCGATCCCTGTCAGGAAAGAGACCCAGTACTTC CASSYSIPVRKETQYF
TRBJ1-5 TRBD1 - TRBV27 TGTGCCAGCAGTTCTCCAGGACAGGGGGCCTATCAGCCCCAGCATTTT CASSSPGQGAYQPQHF
TRBJ2-7 - - TRBV6-4 TGTGCCAGCAGTCTTCGACAGGCGCGGTACGAGCAGTACTTC CASSLRQARYEQYF
TRBJ2-1 TRBD2 - TRBV11-2 TGTGCCAGCAGGGGAATTAGCGGGAGGGATAGATCCTACAATGAGCAGTTCTTC CASRGISGRDRSYNEQFF
TRBJ1-1 - - TRBV30 TGTGCCTGGAGCCGACCCAGGCTGGGCAGGGCGAACACTGAAGCTTTCTTT CAWSRPRLGRANTEAFF
TRBJ2-1 - - TRBV7-2 TGTGCCAGCAGCTTATTTCGGCGGGATGGGGGAGAGCAGTTCTTC CASSLFRRDGGEQFF
TRBJ2-7 - - TRBV25-1 TGTGCCAGCAGACGGGGAGATCATACGAAGCAGTACTTC CASRRGDHTKQYF
TRBJ2-3 - - TRBV25-1 TGTGCCAGCAGTGATGGCCACACAGATACGCAGTATTTT CASSDGHTDTQYF
TRBJ2-7 TRBD1 - TRBV30 TGTGCCTCCTCGGACAGGGGTCACGAGCAGTACTTC CASSDRGHEQYF
TRBJ2-1 TRBD2 - TRBV11-2 TGTGCCAGCGCATTTGGGCTAGCGGGAGGGCCCTCCAATGAGCAGTTCTTC CASAFGLAGGPSNEQFF
TRBJ2-2 TRBD2 once TRBV10-3 TGTGCCATCAGTTCGGGACTAGCGGGAGGATCCGGGGAGCTGTTTTTT CAISSGLAGGSGELFF
TRBJ1-1 - - TRBV18 TGTGCCAGCTCCCCCGGATTCAGGATGGAAGCTTTCTTT CASSPGFRMEAFF
TRBJ1-1 - - TRBV19 TGTGCCAGTAGCGGGAGGGTACGGAGCACTGAAGCTTTCTTT CASSGRVRSTEAFF
TRBJ1-1 - - TRBV27 TGTGCCAGCAGGACAGGCGCTCCCTCCTCACTGGCTTTCTTT CASRTGAPSSLAFF
TRBJ1-5 - - TRBV28 TGTGCCAGCAACCCAGGTGGCCAAAATCAGCCCCAGCATTTT CASNPGGQNQPQHF
TRBJ1-5 - once TRBV9 TGTGCCAGCAGCGTAGAAGGAGATGGCAATCAGCCCCAGCATTTT CASSVEGDGNQPQHF
TRBJ1-2 - - TRBV5-1 TGCGCCAGCAGCTTGGAACCGGGACAATACTATGGCTACACCTTC CASSLEPGQYYGYTF
TRBJ2-1 TRBD2 - TRBV10-3 TGTGCCATCAAGGGGACTAGCAGGTATGAGCAGTTCTTC CAIKGTSRYEQFF
TRBJ2-7 TRBD1 once TRBV6-1 TGTGCCAGCAGTGCTACCGGGACAGGGAGCTCCTACGAGCAGTACTTC CASSATGTGSSYEQYF
TRBJ1-1 TRBD1 - TRBV7-8 TGTGCCAGCAGCTTAGTCGGGACAGGGGACACTGAAGCTTTCTTT CASSLVGTGDTEAFF
TRBJ2-1 TRBD1 - TRBV4-2 TGTGCCAGCAGACCGGGACAGGGGTACAATGAGCAGTTCTTC CASRPGQGYNEQFF
TRBJ2-7 - - TRBV4-1 TGCGCCAGCAGCCAAGATGGCCTCACCTTCCAGTACTTC CASSQDGLTFQYF
TRBJ2-2 TRBD1 - TRBV5-1 TGCGCCAGCAGCGACAGGGGATGGGGGAACACCGGGGAGCTGTTTTTT CASSDRGWGNTGELFF
TRBJ2-1 TRBD2 once TRBV10-2 TGCGCCAGCAGTGCGTACACTAGCGGGGGGGGGAGTGAGCAGTTCTTC CASSAYTSGGGSEQFF
TRBJ1-2 TRBD1 - TRBV7-2 TGTGCCAGCAGCCCAGGACAGGTTTTCTATGGCTACACCTTC CASSPGQVFYGYTF
TRBJ1-2 - - TRBV6-5 TGTGCCAGCAGCTTCGACAGTAACTATGGCTACACCTTC CASSFDSNYGYTF
TRBJ1-5 - - TRBV19 TGTGCCAGTAGTTGGGGCAGGGCAAGCAATCAGCCCCAGCATTTT CASSWGRASNQPQHF
TRBJ2-5 TRBD1 once TRBV30 TGTGCCTGGAAGAGGACAGGGGAAAAGACCCAGTACTTC CAWKRTGEKTQYF
TRBJ2-5 TRBD1 - TRBV9 TGTGCCAGCAGCGCCCAACAGGGGTCGGGGGAGACCCAGTACTTC CASSAQQGSGETQYF
TRBJ2-5 TRBD2 - TRBV11-1 TGTGCCAGCAGCTTAGCTAGCGGGACTGGAGAGACCCAGTACTTC CASSLASGTGETQYF
TRBJ1-2 - - TRBV15 TGTGCCACCAGCAGAGGGGGGCAGCAAGTTTATGGCTACACCTTC CATSRGGQQVYGYTF
TRBJ2-1 - - TRBV20-1 TGCAGTGCTGTAATCAATGAGCAGTTCTTC CSAVINEQFF
TRBJ1-2 - once TRBV29-1 TGCAGCGTTGAAGCAGGGAATAATGGCTACACCTTC CSVEAGNNGYTF
TRBJ2-3 TRBD2 - TRBV5-1 TGCGCCAGCAGCTCTAGCGGGAGGGCGGGAGATACGCAGTATTTT CASSSSGRAGDTQYF
TRBJ1-3 - - TRBV18 TGTGCCAGCTCACCACTAGCTCAGGGAGGCTCTGGAAACACCATATATTTT CASSPLAQGGSGNTIYF
TRBJ2-3 TRBD1 - TRBV29-1 TGCAGCGTAAACGCCGGGACAGGGCGGACAGATACGCAGTATTTT CSVNAGTGRTDTQYF
TRBJ1-3 - - TRBV4-3 TGCGCCAGCAGCCAAGATCTCGGCTCTGGAAACACCATATATTTT CASSQDLGSGNTIYF
TRBJ2-2 TRBD1 - TRBV7-8 TGTGCCAGCAGCACCGGACAGGTTTACACCGGGGAGCTGTTTTTT CASSTGQVYTGELFF